These T cell receptor beta chains were read from a single sample in a study of identifying expanded T cells in peripheral blood. Data came from immunoSEQ multiplex PCR; TCRdb stores just in-frame clones and leaves some out. The sample includes tens of thousands of clones, just under 85% seen only once; the top ten take approximately 20%. Input material: blood. The receptors were sampled from a person aged 18 to 75 in good health. Both conserved end residues are part of each CDR3. Each record gives: CDR3 protein, CDR3 DNA, J gene, clone size, D gene, V gene. D genes are given only for firm matches. Clone sizes are given selectively: once, few, many, or a class where the clone is expanded.

CAIRGPDHTGELFF	TGTGCCATCCGGGGGCCGGACCACACCGGGGAGCTGTTTTTT	TRBJ2-2	.	.	TRBV6-1
CASSDSLAGGNEQFF	TGTGCCAGCAGTGACTCACTAGCGGGAGGGAATGAGCAGTTCTTC	TRBJ2-1	.	TRBD2	TRBV6-4
CASSPGQGTDTQYF	TGTGCCAGCAGCCCAGGACAGGGAACAGATACGCAGTATTTT	TRBJ2-3	.	TRBD1	TRBV7-9
CASSFSGLNEKLFF	TGTGCCAGCAGCTTTTCGGGGCTTAATGAAAAACTGTTTTTT	TRBJ1-4	.	.	TRBV5-6
CASSVAGTGANVLTF	TGTGCCAGCAGCGTAGCTGGGACCGGGGCCAACGTCCTGACTTTC	TRBJ2-6	.	.	TRBV9
CASSLSGQIRETQYF	TGTGCCAGCAGCCTAAGCGGACAAATAAGAGAGACCCAGTACTTC	TRBJ2-5	.	.	TRBV9
CASSLEGNNEQFF	TGTGCCAGCAGCTTGGAGGGAAACAATGAGCAGTTCTTC	TRBJ2-1	.	.	TRBV5-4
CASSDGGSYEQYF	TGTGCCAGCAGTGATGGCGGCTCCTACGAGCAGTACTTC	TRBJ2-7	.	.	TRBV2
CASSTGTSGGSSGANVLTF	TGTGCCAGCAGCACTGGGACTAGCGGGGGTTCCTCTGGGGCCAACGTCCTGACTTTC	TRBJ2-6	.	TRBD2	TRBV7-2
CASSFSGTGGYGYTF	TGTGCCAGCAGTTTTTCGGGGACAGGGGGATATGGCTACACCTTC	TRBJ1-2	.	TRBD1	TRBV28
CASSLASGRTNEKLFF	TGTGCCAGCAGCTTAGCGTCAGGGCGTACGAATGAAAAACTGTTTTTT	TRBJ1-4	.	.	TRBV7-8
CASSFEGAGNTIYF	TGCGCCAGCAGCTTCGAAGGGGCCGGAAACACCATATATTTT	TRBJ1-3	.	.	TRBV5-1
CASSRQGNTEAFF	TGTGCCAGCAGCAGACAGGGGAACACTGAAGCTTTCTTT	TRBJ1-1	once	TRBD1	TRBV11-2